Presented here are 13 T cell receptor beta chains from one specimen sequenced in a study of shared clonotypes between healthy human individuals. Generated by immunoSEQ multiplex PCR, the TCRdb table keeps only in-frame clones and is missing some. The profile covers millions of clones, with about 95% appearing a single time and about 1.1% taken by the ten largest. Only CD45RO-negative cells positively selected for CCR7 counted as naive CD8 cells, so terminally differentiated effector memory CD45RA+ cells were excluded. Source material: naive CD8+ T cells sorted from blood. These receptors originate from a man between 18 and 29 years old in good health.

The J gene is TRBJ2-7, the V gene TRBV27, with 7 bases aligning to TRBD1. The germline gives CDR1 MNHEY, CDR2 SMNVEV (reference sequence). This CDR3 has 15 amino acids. V trimming: 2 bases; J trimming: 2 bases; junction bases outside the gene matches: 6. The CDR3: CASSLIGTVTYEQYF. The CDR3 nucleotides are TGTGCCAGCAGTTTAATCGGGACAGTTACCTACGAGCAGTACTTC.

J is TRBJ1-2 and V is TRBV4-1; TRBD1 agrees at 7 bases. Germline V CDR1 and CDR2: MGHRA, YSYEKL. This CDR3 comprises 15 residues. J was trimmed by 7 bases and V by 4 bases; bases with no gene match: 12. CDR3 loop: CASSLSPQGNLGYTF. The CDR3 bases are TGCGCCAGCAGCCTGAGCCCACAGGGGAACCTTGGCTACACCTTC.

In this sample, this clone turned up a few times. Germline is not matched at one junction end, which may reflect a read error. V is TRBV4-3 and J is TRBJ1-1, with D unclear. CDR1 and CDR2 from the germline V gene are LGHNA and YSLEER. CDR3 size: 14 residues. The CDR3 region is CASSKDSIWKEAFF. CDR3 nucleotide sequence: TGCGCCAGCAGCAAAGATTCAATCTGGAAGGAAGCTTTCTTT.

Notes on this clone: This same CDR3 is encoded by further DNA sequences in the sample. The J gene is TRBJ2-3, the V gene TRBV5-6; D is ambiguous. Trimming took 5 bases from V and 0 from J, leaving 4 bases between them. Germline values: CDR1 SGHDT, CDR2 YYEEEE. This CDR3 is built from 12 residues. Here the CDR3 DNA reads TGTGCCAGCAGTTATAGCACAGATACGCAGTATTTT. Its translation is CASSYSTDTQYF.

This clone was found once. Different DNA sequences within this sample yield the same CDR3. The gene calls are TRBV6-5 and TRBJ2-7, with 7 bases fitting TRBD2. This CDR3 is built from 16 residues. Germline loops: CDR1 MNHEY, CDR2 SVGAGI. The V segment lost 3 bases and the J segment 0 bases; nucleotides outside the gene matches: 8. The chain's CDR3 is CASSYSSGGSSYEQYF. CDR3 sequence (DNA): TGTGCCAGCAGTTATTCCTCCGGGGGGAGCTCCTACGAGCAGTACTTC.

The chain combines TRBV5-1 with TRBJ2-7; D unresolved. V lost 5 bases to trimming and J lost 3 bases, with 12 bases between them. CDR3 length equals 13 residues. Germline V gene data show CDR1 as SGHRS and CDR2 as YFSETQ. The CDR3 DNA reads TGCGCCAGCAGGGTAGGAGAAAACTACGAGCAGTACTTC. Protein sequence: CASRVGENYEQYF.

The chain carries TRBV6-6 and TRBJ2-1; 11 bases are shared with TRBD1. Germline CDR1 is MNHNY and CDR2 is SVGAGI (reference sequence). The CDR3 runs 16 residues. J gave up 8 bases and V 10 bases, and 16 bases lay outside the gene matches. In nucleotides, the CDR3 is TGTGCCACACTCGTCTTTCAGGGACAGGGGGTCGATGAGCAGTTCTTC. Protein sequence: CATLVFQGQGVDEQFF.

The chain combines TRBV27 with TRBJ2-5, with no clear D. This CDR3 spans 12 amino acids. Germline CDR1 and CDR2: MNHEY and SMNVEV (reference sequence). V gave up 6 bases and J gave up 1 base, with 6 bases separating them. The chain's CDR3 is CASSPVQETQYF. CDR3 nucleotide sequence: TGTGCCAGCAGCCCCGTCCAAGAGACCCAGTACTTC.

This clone was observed once. Other DNA sequences in the same sample also yield this CDR3. The chain combines TRBV6-5 with TRBJ2-5, with D perhaps TRBD1 (5 bases). The closer fit of TRBJ2-7 to the DNA end suggests the J call may be wrong. The CDR3 is 14 amino acids. Germline CDR1 reads MNHEY; CDR2 reads SVGAGI. The DNA for the CDR3 is TGTGCCAGCAGTTACGGGCAGGGAACCTACGAGCAGTACTTC. It yields the protein CASSYGQGTYEQYF.

V usage is TRBV6-6 and J usage is TRBJ2-1; D ambiguous. The CDR3 extends over 12 amino acids. Germline CDR1 MNHNY, CDR2 SVGAGI (reference sequence). Trimming stripped 1 base from V and 9 bases from J, with 7 bases between. The chain's CDR3 is CASSYLKPEQFF. CDR3 in DNA: TGTGCCAGCAGTTACTTGAAGCCTGAGCAGTTCTTC.

This chain uses TRBV6-5 with TRBJ2-2, with TRBD2 identical over 9 bases. Trimming took 8 bases from V and 9 from J; bases not matched to a gene: 7. Looked up from germline, CDR1 is MNHEY and CDR2 is SVGAGI. The CDR3 sequence is 13 residues long. This CDR3 reads CASGGLAQRELFF. CDR3 DNA: TGTGCCAGCGGGGGACTAGCTCAGAGGGAGCTGTTTTTT.

Worth noting for this clone: Different DNA sequences within this sample yield the same CDR3. CDR3 sequence (DNA): TGCAGCGTTGTCGGGGGCTCCTACGAGCAGTACTTC. It specifies CSVVGGSYEQYF. This chain connects TRBV29-1 to TRBJ2-7, with a tentative D call TRBD2 (6 bases). This CDR3 spans 12 amino acids. Germline CDR1 reads SQVTM; CDR2 reads ANQGSEA. Trimming took 4 bases from V and 0 from J, leaving 7 bases between them.

With regard to this clone: Additional DNA sequences in this sample encode the identical CDR3. The rearrangement uses TRBV5-1 and TRBJ2-2; unclear D gene. The CDR3 sequence is 12 residues long. V lost 1 base and J 3 bases, leaving 1 base between the germline ends. From germline, CDR1 is SGHRS and CDR2 YFSETQ. CDR3 region: CASSLYTGELFF. CDR3 coding DNA: TGCGCCAGCAGCTTGTACACCGGGGAGCTGTTTTTT.